This record concerns one T cell receptor (beta chain) sequence. Antigen unknown. Germline CDR1 is SGHTA and CDR2 is FQGNSA. V trimming: 2 bases; J trimming: 9 bases; junction bases outside the gene matches: 8. The CDR3 is 16 residues long. Repertoires were generated with immunoSEQ multiplex PCR, while TCRdb's copy carries only in-frame clones and drops some. The repertoire holds about 330,000 clones, with 60% to 80% as singletons. TCR beta libraries used around 2 micrograms of DNA from cryopreserved PBMCs. This record belongs to a study of cytotoxic CD8 clonotypes in ibrutinib-treated CLL. Whole-study results and caveats: The study sampled sustained-remission and progressing patients at different times. Under treatment, the uncommon public clonotypes either contracted or remained stable. Relative to age-matched healthy donors, clonality at baseline was higher, and it tracked circulating CD8+ T-cell counts.

The chain recombines TRBV7-2 with TRBJ2-1; TRBD2 aligns across 12 bases. Sequenced here: PBMCs, sampled after 36 months of ibrutinib treatment. The receptor comes from a human donor with chronic lymphocytic leukemia. Here the CDR3 reads CASSLLAGGPNGEQFF. In DNA form, the CDR3 reads TGTGCCAGCAGCTTACTAGCGGGAGGGCCGAACGGTGAGCAGTTCTTC.